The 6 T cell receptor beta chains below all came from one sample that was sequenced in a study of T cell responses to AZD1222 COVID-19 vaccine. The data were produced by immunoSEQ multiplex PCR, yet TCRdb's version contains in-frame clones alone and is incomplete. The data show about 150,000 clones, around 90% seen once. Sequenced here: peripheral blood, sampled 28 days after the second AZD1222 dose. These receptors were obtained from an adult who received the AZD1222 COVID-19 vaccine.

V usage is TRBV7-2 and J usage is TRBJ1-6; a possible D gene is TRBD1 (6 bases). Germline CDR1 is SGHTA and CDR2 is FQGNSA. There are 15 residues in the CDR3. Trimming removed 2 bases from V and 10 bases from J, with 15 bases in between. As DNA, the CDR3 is TGTGCCAGCAGCTTAAGAGGGGCAGGGGAATCACCCCTCCACTTT. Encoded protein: CASSLRGAGESPLHF.

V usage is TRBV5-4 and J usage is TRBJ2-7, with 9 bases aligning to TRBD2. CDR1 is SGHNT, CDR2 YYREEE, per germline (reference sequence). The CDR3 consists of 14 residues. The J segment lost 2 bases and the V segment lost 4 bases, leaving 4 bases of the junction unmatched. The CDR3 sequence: CASSISGSTYEQYF. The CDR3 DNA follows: TGTGCCAGCAGCATTAGCGGGAGTACCTACGAGCAGTACTTC.

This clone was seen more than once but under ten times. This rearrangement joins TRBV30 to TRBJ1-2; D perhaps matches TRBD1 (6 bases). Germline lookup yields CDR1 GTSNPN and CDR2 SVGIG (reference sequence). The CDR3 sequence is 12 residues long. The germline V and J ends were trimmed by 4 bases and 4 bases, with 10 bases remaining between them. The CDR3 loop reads CAWTAGAYGYTF. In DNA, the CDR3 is TGTGCCTGGACGGCAGGGGCCTATGGCTACACCTTC.

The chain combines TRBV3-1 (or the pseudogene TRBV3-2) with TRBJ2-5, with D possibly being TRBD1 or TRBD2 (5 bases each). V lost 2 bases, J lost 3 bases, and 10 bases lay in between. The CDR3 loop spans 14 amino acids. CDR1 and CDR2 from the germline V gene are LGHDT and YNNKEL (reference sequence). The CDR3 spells CASSQLGTKETQYF. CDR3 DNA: TGTGCCAGCAGCCAACTGGGGACCAAAGAGACCCAGTACTTC.

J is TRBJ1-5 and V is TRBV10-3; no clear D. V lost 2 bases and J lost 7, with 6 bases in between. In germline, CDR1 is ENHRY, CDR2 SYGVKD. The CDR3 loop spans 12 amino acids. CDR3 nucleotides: TGTGCCATCAGTGAGCCACGGCAGCCCCAGCATTTT. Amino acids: CAISEPRQPQHF.

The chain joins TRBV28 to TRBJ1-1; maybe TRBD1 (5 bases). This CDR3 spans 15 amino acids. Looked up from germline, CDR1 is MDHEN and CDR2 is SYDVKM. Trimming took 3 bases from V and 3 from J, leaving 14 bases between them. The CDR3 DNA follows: TGTGCCAGCAGTTTCCCCGGGACCTTGGACACTGAAGCTTTCTTT. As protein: CASSFPGTLDTEAFF.